This TCR beta chain was sequenced in a study of blood T cell repertoires in COVID-19. Study-level information: Both acute and convalescent COVID-19 samples were obtained from the United States, Italy and Spain. Nucleic acid was either cDNA or gDNA, and it came from T cells, B-cell-depleted T cells, or PBMCs.

In its sample, this clone was seen once. Those enrolled in Seattle joined during active infection and were followed longitudinally afterward. Per the original methods: Amplifying reference gene primers gave estimates of nucleated cell counts. Generated by immunoSEQ multiplex PCR, the TCRdb table keeps only in-frame clones and is missing some. V and J calls and clone size are given by that table; D and trimming were obtained from the DNA. There are 200,000 to 250,000 clones in the sample; 85% to 90% occur only once, and under 14% lies in the top ten. The CDR3 runs 15 residues. With V trimmed by 3 bases and J by 4 bases, 6 bases remained unmatched. CDR1 is MNHEY and CDR2 is SMNVEV in the germline V gene (reference sequence).

This receptor was identified in a man over 45 with COVID-19, enrolled during active disease. Material: peripheral blood. V is TRBV27 and J is TRBJ2-5, with 9 bases identical to TRBD2. CDR3 sequence reads: CASSFLAGEGETQYF. CDR3 coding DNA: TGTGCCAGCAGTTTTTTAGCGGGAGAGGGAGAGACCCAGTACTTC.